These 20 T cell receptor beta chains came from one sample sequenced in a study of long-term antiretroviral therapy in people with HIV. Sequencing relied on immunoSEQ assay v3.0, run at survey level. The protocol was immunoSEQ multiplex PCR, while the TCRdb copy is restricted to in-frame clones and leaves out a portion. The data hold some 28,000 clones, with more than 85% observed a single time. The source material was unsorted PBMCs, sampled 6.2 years after starting antiretroviral therapy. The source of these receptors is a man aged 35 to 55 with HIV.

The V and J genes are TRBV19 and TRBJ1-6; maybe TRBD1 (6 bases). There are 15 residues in the CDR3. Trimming stripped 3 bases from V and 5 bases from J, with 11 bases between. Looked up from germline, CDR1 is LNHDA and CDR2 is SQIVND (reference sequence). DNA for the CDR3: TGTGCCAGTAGTATTGTCGGACAGAATAATTCACCCCTCCACTTT. Protein: CASSIVGQNNSPLHF.

This chain joins TRBV5-1 and TRBJ2-1, with 9 positions matching TRBD1. V lost 4 bases and J lost 2; bases outside the gene matches: 4. The CDR3 is 15 amino acids. CDR1 is SGHRS, CDR2 YFSETQ, per germline. In nucleotides, the CDR3 is TGCGCCAGCAGCCCCGGACAGGGGCCCTACAATGAGCAGTTCTTC. It codes for CASSPGQGPYNEQFF.

CDR3 loop: CASSWDLEADTQYF. In DNA form, the CDR3 reads TGTGCCAGCAGCTGGGACTTAGAGGCAGATACGCAGTATTTT. V and J are TRBV2 and TRBJ2-3; perhaps TRBD2 as D (6 bases). From germline, CDR1 is SNHLY and CDR2 FYNNEI. CDR3 length equals 14 residues. V was pared by 6 bases and J by 4 bases, with 14 bases between. Drawing the rest from reference TRBV2 and TRBJ2-3, the complete variable domain is EPEVTQTPSHQVTQMGQEVILRCVPISNHLYFYWYRQILGQKVEFLVSFYNNEISEKSEIFDDQFSVERPDGSNFTLKIRSTKLEDSAMYFCASSWDLEADTQYFGPGTRLTVL.

The CDR3 DNA reads TGTGCCAGCAGTTACGCCGGGGATACGCAGTATTTT. This translates into CASSYAGDTQYF. This sequence joins TRBV6-5 and TRBJ2-3; no firm D call. CDR3 size: 12 residues. V lost 2 bases and J lost 6, with 6 bases in between. CDR1 is MNHEY and CDR2 is SVGAGI in the germline V gene.

This rearrangement joins TRBV2 to TRBJ2-5; TRBD1 agrees at 9 bases. The J call may be mistaken, given a closer DNA end match to TRBJ2-7. There are 13 residues in the CDR3. Germline CDR1 SNHLY, CDR2 FYNNEI. The CDR3 protein is CASRKGTGLEQYF. In DNA form, the CDR3 reads TGTGCCAGCAGAAAGGGGACAGGGCTCGAGCAGTACTTC.

The chain carries TRBV27 and TRBJ2-7; 9 nucleotides match TRBD1. CDR1 is MNHEY, CDR2 SMNVEV, per germline (reference sequence). The CDR3 length is 15 residues. The V segment lost 4 bases and the J segment 3 bases; nucleotides outside the gene matches: 7. The CDR3 nucleotides read TGTGCCAGCAGTTCCTCCGGGACAGGGTTCTACGAGCAGTACTTC. Its translation is CASSSSGTGFYEQYF.

The rearrangement joins TRBV4-3 to TRBJ2-1; D may be TRBD2 (6 bases). V was pared by 1 base and J by 8 bases, with 12 bases between. Germline CDR1 reads LGHNA; CDR2 reads YSLEER. The CDR3 has 14 residues. The chain's CDR3 is CASSQGLASDEQFF. CDR3 nucleotides: TGCGCCAGCAGCCAAGGGCTGGCTAGCGATGAGCAGTTCTTC.

The chain carries TRBV6-5 and TRBJ2-2, with D uncertain. This CDR3 region has 15 residues. V was cut by 4 bases and J by 3 bases, with 12 bases left in between. CDR1 and CDR2 (germline): MNHEY, SVGAGI. The DNA for the CDR3 is TGTGCCAGCAGTTCACTCTCCGTGCACACCGGGGAGCTGTTTTTT. Residues: CASSSLSVHTGELFF.

This clone was observed a few times. The chain combines TRBV19 with TRBJ2-5; D remains unclear. The germline gives CDR1 LNHDA, CDR2 SQIVND (reference sequence). The CDR3 is made up of 14 amino acids. V gave up 4 bases and J gave up 0 bases, with 9 bases separating them. The CDR3 nucleotides are TGTGCCAGTAGTACGGGTCCGTACCAAGAGACCCAGTACTTC. It specifies CASSTGPYQETQYF.

The chain links TRBV27 to TRBJ1-6; no reliable D call. The CDR3 consists of 16 residues. Germline CDR1 reads MNHEY; CDR2 reads SMNVEV (reference sequence). The V end was cut by 4 bases, the J end by 13 bases, with 23 bases between. In nucleotides, the CDR3 is TGTGCCAGCAGTTCCGCCGGGAGCCATACAGTTAGGCCCCTCCACTTT. Amino acids: CASSSAGSHTVRPLHF.

The rearrangement uses TRBV2 and TRBJ2-3, with D hard to call. There are 14 residues in the CDR3. In germline, CDR1 is SNHLY, CDR2 FYNNEI. The V end was cut by 7 bases, the J end by 2 bases, with 13 bases between. Here the CDR3 DNA reads TGTGCCAGCACAGATATCCCCTTCACAGATACGCAGTATTTT. Translation: CASTDIPFTDTQYF.

The V call is TRBV2, the J call TRBJ2-7; D may be TRBD1 or TRBD2 (5 bases each). The germline CDR1 and CDR2 sequences are SNHLY and FYNNEI. The CDR3 runs to 12 residues. Between the trimmed V and J ends, which lost 6 bases and 2 bases, there was a span of 8 bases. The chain's CDR3 is CASRGDPYEQYF. The CDR3 DNA is TGTGCCAGCAGGGGGGACCCCTACGAGCAGTACTTC.

The chain uses TRBV7-9 and TRBJ1-6, with 10 bases lining up with TRBD1. V was clipped by 4 bases and J by 7 bases; unmatched bases: 1. CDR1 and CDR2 (germline): SEHNR, FQNEAQ (reference sequence). The CDR3 sequence is 14 residues long. Here the CDR3 reads CASSSGQGNSPLHF. The CDR3, as DNA: TGTGCCAGCAGCTCGGGACAGGGGAATTCACCCCTCCACTTT. The full variable domain, its missing parts supplied by reference TRBV7-9 and TRBJ1-6, is DTGVSQNPRHKITKRGQNVTFRCDPISEHNRLYWYRQTLGQGPEFLTYFQNEAQLEKSRLLSDRFSAERPKGSFSTLEIQRTEQGDSAMYLCASSSGQGNSPLHFGNGTRLTVT.

The chain employs TRBV11-2 and TRBJ2-1; D is possibly TRBD2 (6 bases). With 5 bases removed from V and 4 bases from J, the gap between germline ends came to 12 bases. The germline V gene has CDR1 SGHAT and CDR2 FQNNGV. The CDR3 is made up of 14 amino acids. CDR3 sequence reads: CASSPRGNYNEQFF. In nucleotides, the CDR3 is TGTGCCAGCAGCCCCCGGGGGAATTACAATGAGCAGTTCTTC.

The V gene is TRBV11-2, the J gene TRBJ2-5, with D possibly being TRBD2 (6 bases). V was pared by 0 bases and J by 4 bases, with 12 bases between. Germline CDR1 and CDR2: SGHAT and FQNNGV. This CDR3 has 15 residues. The CDR3 loop reads CASSLDRAGPETQYF. CDR3 bases: TGTGCCAGCAGCTTAGATCGAGCGGGCCCAGAGACCCAGTACTTC.

The V and J genes are TRBV5-6 and TRBJ2-1, with D unresolved. Germline V gene lookup returns CDR1 SGHDT and CDR2 YYEEEE. This CDR3 has 14 amino acids. Trimming left V 7 bases short and J 6 bases short, with 17 bases between. The CDR3 protein is CASRSLDGFNEQFF. Here the CDR3 DNA reads TGTGCCAGCCGATCCTTGGACGGATTCAATGAGCAGTTCTTC. The full variable domain, completed using reference TRBV5-6 and TRBJ2-1, is DAGVTQSPTHLIKTRGQQVTLRCSPKSGHDTVSWYQQALGQGPQFIFQYYEEEERQRGNFPDRFSGHQFPNYSSELNVNALLLGDSALYLCASRSLDGFNEQFFGPGTRLTVL.

The genes are TRBV6-1 and TRBJ2-2; D gene uncertain. Between the trimmed V and J ends, which lost 6 bases and 3 bases, there was a span of 11 bases. This CDR3 contains 14 residues. Germline V gene data show CDR1 as MNHNS and CDR2 as SASEGT. The CDR3 nucleotides read TGTGCCAGCAGCTCCCTAGGTTACACCGGGGAGCTGTTTTTT. Its protein product is CASSSLGYTGELFF.

The gene calls are TRBV5-1 and TRBJ2-1; no definite D call. The CDR3 runs to 15 residues. The V end lost 3 bases, the J end lost 0 bases, and 10 bases lay between the germline ends. Germline V gene sequence: CDR1 SGHRS, CDR2 YFSETQ. Written as DNA, the CDR3 is TGCGCCAGCAGCTCCGACGGAGCCTCCTACAATGAGCAGTTCTTC. Residues: CASSSDGASYNEQFF.

The chain couples TRBV7-9 to TRBJ2-1; D is tentatively TRBD1 or TRBD2 (5 bases each). CDR3 length equals 17 residues. V was clipped by 5 bases and J by 4 bases, with 21 bases between them. The germline CDR1 and CDR2 sequences are SEHNR and FQNEAQ (reference sequence). In nucleotides, the CDR3 is TGTGCCAGCAGCGTACGGGCTGGGGACGGATTTTACAATGAGCAGTTCTTC. The encoded protein is CASSVRAGDGFYNEQFF.

The V call is TRBV7-3, the J call TRBJ2-3; D perhaps matches TRBD2 (5 bases). V lost 2 bases and J 7 bases, leaving 16 bases between the germline ends. CDR3 length equals 15 residues. Germline loops: CDR1 SGHTA, CDR2 FQGTGA. The CDR3 sequence: CASSLEGSAGNTQYF. The CDR3 DNA follows: TGTGCCAGCAGCTTAGAAGGCTCTGCCGGGAATACGCAGTATTTT.